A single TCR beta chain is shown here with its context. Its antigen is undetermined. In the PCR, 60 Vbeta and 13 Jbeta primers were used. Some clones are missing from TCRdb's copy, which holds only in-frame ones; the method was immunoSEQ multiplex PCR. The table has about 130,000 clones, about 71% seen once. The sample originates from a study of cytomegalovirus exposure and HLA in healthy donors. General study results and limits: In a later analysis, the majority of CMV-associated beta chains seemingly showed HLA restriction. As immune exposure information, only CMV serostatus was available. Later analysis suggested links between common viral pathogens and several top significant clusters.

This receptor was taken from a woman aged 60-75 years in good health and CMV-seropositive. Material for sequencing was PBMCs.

The CDR3 DNA reads as TGTGCCAGTAGTAAACGACTAGCGGGGGCGAACACCGGGGAGCTGTTTTTT. Translating it yields CASSKRLAGANTGELFF. The chain links TRBV19 to TRBJ2-2, with 12 bases aligning to TRBD2. From germline, CDR1 is LNHDA and CDR2 SQIVND (reference sequence). This CDR3 spans 17 amino acids. V shed 4 bases, J shed 0 bases, and the junction held 3 bases outside the gene matches.